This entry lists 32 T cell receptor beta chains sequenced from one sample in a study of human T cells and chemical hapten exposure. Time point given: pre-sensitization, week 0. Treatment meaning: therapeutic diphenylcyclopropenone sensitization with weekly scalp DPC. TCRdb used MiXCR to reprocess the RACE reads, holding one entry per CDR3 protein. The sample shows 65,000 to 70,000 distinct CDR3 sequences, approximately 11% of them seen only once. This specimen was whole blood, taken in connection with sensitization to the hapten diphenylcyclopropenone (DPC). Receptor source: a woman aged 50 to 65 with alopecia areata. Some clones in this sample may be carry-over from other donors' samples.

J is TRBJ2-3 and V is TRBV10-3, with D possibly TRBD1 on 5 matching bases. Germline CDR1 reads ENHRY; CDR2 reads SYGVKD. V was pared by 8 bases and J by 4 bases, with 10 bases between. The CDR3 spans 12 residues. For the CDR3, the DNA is TGTGCCATCCGTAGACAGTCAGATACGCAGTATTTT. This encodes CAIRRQSDTQYF.

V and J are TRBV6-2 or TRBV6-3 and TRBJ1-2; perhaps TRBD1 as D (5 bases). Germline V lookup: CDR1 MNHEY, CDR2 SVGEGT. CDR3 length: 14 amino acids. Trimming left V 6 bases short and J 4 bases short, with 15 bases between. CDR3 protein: CASRSQGLGYGYTF. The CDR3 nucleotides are TGTGCCAGCAGGTCCCAGGGTCTCGGCTATGGCTACACCTTC.

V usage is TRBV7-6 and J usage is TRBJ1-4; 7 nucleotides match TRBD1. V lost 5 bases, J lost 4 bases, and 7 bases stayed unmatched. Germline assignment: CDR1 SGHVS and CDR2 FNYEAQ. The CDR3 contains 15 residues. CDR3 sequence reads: CASSPGTVDNEKLFF. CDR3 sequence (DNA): TGTGCCAGCAGCCCCGGGACAGTTGATAATGAAAAACTGTTTTTT.

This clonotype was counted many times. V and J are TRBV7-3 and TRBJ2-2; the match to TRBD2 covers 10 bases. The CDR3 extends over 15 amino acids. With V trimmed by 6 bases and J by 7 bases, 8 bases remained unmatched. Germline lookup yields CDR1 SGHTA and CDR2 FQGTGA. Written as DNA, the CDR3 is TGTGCCAGCAGTTCTAGCGGGAGATTTGTCGGGGAGCTGTTTTTT. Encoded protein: CASSSSGRFVGELFF.

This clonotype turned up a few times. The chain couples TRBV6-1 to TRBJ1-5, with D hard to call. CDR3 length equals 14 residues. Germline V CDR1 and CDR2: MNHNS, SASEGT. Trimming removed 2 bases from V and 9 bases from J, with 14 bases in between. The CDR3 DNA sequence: TGTGCCAGCAGTGAACCCATAGCCCACCGGCCCCAGCATTTT. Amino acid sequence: CASSEPIAHRPQHF.

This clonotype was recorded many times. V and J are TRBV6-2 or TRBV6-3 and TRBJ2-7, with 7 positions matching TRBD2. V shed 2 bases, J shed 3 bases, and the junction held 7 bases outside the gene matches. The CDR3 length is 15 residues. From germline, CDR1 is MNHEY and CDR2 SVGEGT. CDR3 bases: TGTGCCAGCAGTTACGGCGGGAGCCGCAACTACGAGCAGTACTTC. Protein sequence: CASSYGGSRNYEQYF.

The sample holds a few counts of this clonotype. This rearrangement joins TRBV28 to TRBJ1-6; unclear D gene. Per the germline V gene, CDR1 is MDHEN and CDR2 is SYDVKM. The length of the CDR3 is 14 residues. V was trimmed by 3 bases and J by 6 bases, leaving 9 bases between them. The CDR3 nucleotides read TGTGCCAGCAGTTTCCTTAATTTTAATTCACCCCTCCACTTT. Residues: CASSFLNFNSPLHF.

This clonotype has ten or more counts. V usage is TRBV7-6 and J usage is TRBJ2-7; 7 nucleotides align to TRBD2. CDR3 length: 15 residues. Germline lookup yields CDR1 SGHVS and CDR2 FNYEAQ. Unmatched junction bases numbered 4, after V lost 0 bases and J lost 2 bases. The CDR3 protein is CASSLAQAGAYEQYF. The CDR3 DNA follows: TGTGCCAGCAGCTTAGCGCAGGCGGGAGCCTACGAGCAGTACTTC.

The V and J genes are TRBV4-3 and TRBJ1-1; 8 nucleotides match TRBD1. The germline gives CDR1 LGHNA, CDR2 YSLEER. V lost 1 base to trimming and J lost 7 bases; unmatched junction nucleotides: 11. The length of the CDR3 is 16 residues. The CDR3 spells CASSQGVGRGRNEAFF. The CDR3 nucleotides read TGCGCCAGCAGCCAAGGAGTGGGCAGGGGGCGTAATGAAGCTTTCTTT.

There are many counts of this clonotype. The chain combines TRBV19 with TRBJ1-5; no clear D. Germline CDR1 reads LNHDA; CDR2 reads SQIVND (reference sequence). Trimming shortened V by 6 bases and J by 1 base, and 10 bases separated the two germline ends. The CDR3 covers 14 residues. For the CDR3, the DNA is TGTGCCAGTAGAATCCTCGACAGCAATCAGCCCCAGCATTTT. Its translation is CASRILDSNQPQHF.

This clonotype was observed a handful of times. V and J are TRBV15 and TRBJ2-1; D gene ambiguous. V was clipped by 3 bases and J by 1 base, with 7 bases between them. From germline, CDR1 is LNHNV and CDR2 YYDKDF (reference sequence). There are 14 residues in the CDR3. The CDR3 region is CATSSPSSYNEQFF. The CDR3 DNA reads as TGTGCCACCAGCAGCCCTAGTTCCTACAATGAGCAGTTCTTC.

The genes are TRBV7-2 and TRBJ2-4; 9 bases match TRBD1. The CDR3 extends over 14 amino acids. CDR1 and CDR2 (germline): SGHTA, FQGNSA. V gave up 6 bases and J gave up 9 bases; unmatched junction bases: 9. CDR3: CASSTGTGSSIQYF. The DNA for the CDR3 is TGTGCCAGCAGTACCGGGACAGGGTCGAGCATTCAGTACTTC.

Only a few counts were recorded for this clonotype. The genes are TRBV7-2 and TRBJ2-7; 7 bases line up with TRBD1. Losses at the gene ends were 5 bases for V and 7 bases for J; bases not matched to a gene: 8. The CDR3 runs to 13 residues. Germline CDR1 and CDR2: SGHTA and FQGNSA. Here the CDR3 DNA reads TGTGCCAGCAGCCGAGACAGGGAGAGGGAGCAGTACTTC. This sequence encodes CASSRDREREQYF.

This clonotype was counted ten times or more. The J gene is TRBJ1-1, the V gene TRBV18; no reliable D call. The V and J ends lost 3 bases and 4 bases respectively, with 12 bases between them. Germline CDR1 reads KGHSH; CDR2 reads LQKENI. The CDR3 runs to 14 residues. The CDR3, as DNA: TGTGCCAGCTCACCCCGGGAACAGATCACTGAAGCTTTCTTT. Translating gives CASSPREQITEAFF.

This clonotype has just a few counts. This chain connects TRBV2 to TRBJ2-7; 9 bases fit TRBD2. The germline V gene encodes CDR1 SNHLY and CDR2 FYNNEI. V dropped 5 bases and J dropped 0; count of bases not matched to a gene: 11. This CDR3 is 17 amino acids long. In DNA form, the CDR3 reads TGTGCCAGCAGTTCCGGTGGACTAGCGATTAACTCCTACGAGCAGTACTTC. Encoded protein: CASSSGGLAINSYEQYF.

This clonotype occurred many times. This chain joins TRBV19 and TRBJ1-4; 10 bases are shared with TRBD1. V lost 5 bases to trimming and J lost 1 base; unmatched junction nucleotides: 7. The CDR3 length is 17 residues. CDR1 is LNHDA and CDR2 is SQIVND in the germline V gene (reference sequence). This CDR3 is CASSPRDRGLTNEKLFF. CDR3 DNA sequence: TGTGCCAGTAGTCCCCGGGACAGGGGTCTAACTAATGAAAAACTGTTTTTT.

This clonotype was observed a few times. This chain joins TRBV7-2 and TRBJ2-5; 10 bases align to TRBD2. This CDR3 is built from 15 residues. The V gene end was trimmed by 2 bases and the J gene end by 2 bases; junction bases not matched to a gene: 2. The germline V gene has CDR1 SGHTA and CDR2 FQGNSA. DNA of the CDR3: TGTGCCAGCAGCTTAAGCGGGGGGGGACAAGAGACCCAGTACTTC. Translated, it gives CASSLSGGGQETQYF.

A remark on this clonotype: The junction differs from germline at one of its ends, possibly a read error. CDR3 residues: CSVEGLADPKQYF. The CDR3 DNA follows: TGCAGCGTGGAAGGACTAGCGGATCCGAAGCAGTACTTC. V is TRBV29-1 and J is TRBJ2-7; 10 nucleotides agree with TRBD2. The CDR3 loop spans 13 amino acids. Germline V gives CDR1 SQVTM, CDR2 ANQGSEA.

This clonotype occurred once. The CDR3 region is CSAKPPTGGNEQFF. The CDR3 region has the DNA TGCAGTGCTAAACCGCCAACAGGAGGGAATGAGCAGTTCTTC. The rearrangement uses TRBV20-1 and TRBJ2-1; maybe TRBD2 (6 bases). The V end lost 4 bases, the J end lost 7 bases, and 17 bases lay between the germline ends. The length of the CDR3 is 14 residues. The germline V gene has CDR1 DFQATT and CDR2 SNEGSKA (reference sequence).

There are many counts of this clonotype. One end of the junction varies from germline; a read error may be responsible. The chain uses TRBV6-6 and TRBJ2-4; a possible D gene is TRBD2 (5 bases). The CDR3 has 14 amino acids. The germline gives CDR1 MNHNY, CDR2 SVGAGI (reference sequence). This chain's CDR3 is CASSYFQTRTGKRF. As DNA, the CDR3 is TGTGCCAGCAGTTACTTCCAAACAAGGACCGGGAAAAGGTTC.

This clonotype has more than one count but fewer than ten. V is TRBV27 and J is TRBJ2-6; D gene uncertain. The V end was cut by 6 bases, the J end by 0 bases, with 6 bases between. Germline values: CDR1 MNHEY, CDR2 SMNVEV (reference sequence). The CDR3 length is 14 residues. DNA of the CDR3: TGTGCCAGCAGCGAGCTCTCTGGGGCCAACGTCCTGACTTTC. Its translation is CASSELSGANVLTF.

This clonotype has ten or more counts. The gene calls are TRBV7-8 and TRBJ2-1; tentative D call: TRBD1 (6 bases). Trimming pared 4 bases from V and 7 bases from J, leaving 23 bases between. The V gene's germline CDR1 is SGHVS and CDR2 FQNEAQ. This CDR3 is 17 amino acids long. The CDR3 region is CASSSLPGTRPLNEQFF. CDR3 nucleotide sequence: TGTGCCAGCAGCTCCCTGCCCGGGACAAGGCCCCTTAATGAGCAGTTCTTC. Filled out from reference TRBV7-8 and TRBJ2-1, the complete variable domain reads GAGVSQSPRYKVAKRGQDVALRCDPISGHVSLFWYQQALGQGPEFLTYFQNEAQLDKSGLPSDRFFAERPEGSVSTLKIQRTQQEDSAVYLCASSSLPGTRPLNEQFFGPGTRLTVL.

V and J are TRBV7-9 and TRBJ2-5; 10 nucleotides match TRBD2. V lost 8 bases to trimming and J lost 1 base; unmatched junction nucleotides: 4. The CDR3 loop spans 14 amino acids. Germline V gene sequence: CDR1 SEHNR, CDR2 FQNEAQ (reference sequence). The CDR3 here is CASPASGGQETQYF. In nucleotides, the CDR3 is TGTGCCAGCCCTGCTAGCGGGGGCCAAGAGACCCAGTACTTC.

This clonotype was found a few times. DNA of the CDR3: TGCAGTGCTAGAGAAAGGGAACTTCAGCCCCAGCATTTT. Translating gives CSARERELQPQHF. The V call is TRBV20-1, the J call TRBJ1-5; D gene unclear. V lost 0 bases, J lost 6 bases, and 9 bases lay in between. The CDR3 length is 13 residues. Per germline, CDR1 DFQATT and CDR2 SNEGSKA (reference sequence).

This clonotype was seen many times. The CDR3 DNA sequence: TGTGCCAGCAGCTTGAGCAACAAGCAGTACAATGAGCAGTTCTTC. It encodes CASSLSNKQYNEQFF. The chain is built from TRBV9 and TRBJ2-1, with D unresolved. V gave up 4 bases and J gave up 4 bases, with 15 bases separating them. The CDR3 consists of 15 residues. Germline values: CDR1 SGDLS, CDR2 YYNGEE.

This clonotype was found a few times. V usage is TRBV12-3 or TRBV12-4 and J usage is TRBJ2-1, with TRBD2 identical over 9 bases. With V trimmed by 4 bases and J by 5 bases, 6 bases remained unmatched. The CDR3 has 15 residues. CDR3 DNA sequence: TGTGCCAGCAGTTGGCGGGAGGGCCAGGACAATGAGCAGTTCTTC. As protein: CASSWREGQDNEQFF.

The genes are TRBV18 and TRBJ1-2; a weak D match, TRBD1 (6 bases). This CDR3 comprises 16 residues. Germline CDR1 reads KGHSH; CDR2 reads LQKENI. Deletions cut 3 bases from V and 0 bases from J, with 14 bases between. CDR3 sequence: CASSPYDRSANYGYTF. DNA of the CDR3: TGTGCCAGCTCACCCTACGACAGGAGCGCTAACTATGGCTACACCTTC.

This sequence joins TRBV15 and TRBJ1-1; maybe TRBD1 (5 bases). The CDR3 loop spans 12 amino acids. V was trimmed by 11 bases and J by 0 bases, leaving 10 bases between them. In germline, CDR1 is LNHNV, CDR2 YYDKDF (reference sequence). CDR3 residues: CAAGLMNTEAFF. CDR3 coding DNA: TGTGCCGCGGGACTCATGAACACTGAAGCTTTCTTT. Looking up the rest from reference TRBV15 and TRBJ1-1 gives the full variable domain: DAMVIQNPRYQVTQFGKPVTLSCSQTLNHNVMYWYQQKSSQAPKLLFHYYDKDFNNEADTPDNFQSRRPNTSFCFLDIRSPGLGDTAMYLCAAGLMNTEAFFGQGTRLTVV.

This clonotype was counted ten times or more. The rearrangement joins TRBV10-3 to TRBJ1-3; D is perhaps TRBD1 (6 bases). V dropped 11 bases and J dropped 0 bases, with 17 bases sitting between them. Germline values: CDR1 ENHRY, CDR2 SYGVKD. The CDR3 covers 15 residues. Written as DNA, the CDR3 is TGTGCCTCCGAGGGGGGGCTTAGCTCTGGAAACACCATATATTTT. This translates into CASEGGLSSGNTIYF.

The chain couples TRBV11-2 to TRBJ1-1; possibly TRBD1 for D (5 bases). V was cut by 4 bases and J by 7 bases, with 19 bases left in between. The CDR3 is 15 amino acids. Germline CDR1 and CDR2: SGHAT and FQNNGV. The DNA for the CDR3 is TGTGCCAGCAGCTCCCGGGAGAGGAATACAGGTGAAGCTTTCTTT. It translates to CASSSRERNTGEAFF.

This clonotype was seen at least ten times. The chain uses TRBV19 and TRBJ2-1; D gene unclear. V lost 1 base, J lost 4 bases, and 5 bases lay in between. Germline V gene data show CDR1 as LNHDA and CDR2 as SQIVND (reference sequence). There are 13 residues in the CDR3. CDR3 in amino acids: CASSIGPYNEQFF. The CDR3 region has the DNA TGTGCCAGTAGTATAGGGCCGTACAATGAGCAGTTCTTC.

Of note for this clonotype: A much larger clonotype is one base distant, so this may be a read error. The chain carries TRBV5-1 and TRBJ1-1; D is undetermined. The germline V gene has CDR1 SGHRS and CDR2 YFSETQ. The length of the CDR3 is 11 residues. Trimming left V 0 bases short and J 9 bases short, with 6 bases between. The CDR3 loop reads CASSLGRKAFF. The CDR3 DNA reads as TGCGCCAGCAGCTTGGGGCGTAAAGCTTTCTTT.